A single sample is the source of the 12 T cell receptor beta chains below, sequenced in a study of CD8 T cells in Susac syndrome. Random hexamers were used to reverse transcribe 0.5 to 1 ug of RNA. TCRdb processed the immunoSEQ multiplex PCR reads anew with MiXCR; each CDR3 protein has one entry. The sample comprises around 280,000 distinct CDR3 sequences, roughly 81% of which are singletons, and approximately 0.12% rests with the top ten. Material: CD8+ T cells from PBMCs. These receptors originate from a human donor with multiple sclerosis.

This clonotype was recorded once. V usage is TRBV19 and J usage is TRBJ2-7; D tentatively reads TRBD1 or TRBD2 (5 bases each). This CDR3 comprises 16 residues. V lost 4 bases, J lost 1 base, and 17 bases lay in between. Germline V CDR1 and CDR2: LNHDA, SQIVND (reference sequence). CDR3 loop: CASSTSEGTASYEQYF. In nucleotides, the CDR3 is TGTGCCAGTAGTACCTCTGAGGGGACCGCTTCCTACGAGCAGTACTTC.

CDR3 amino acids: CAISVSQQGVAGQYF. CDR3 nucleotide sequence: TGTGCCATCAGTGTATCCCAACAGGGAGTCGCGGGCCAGTACTTC. V usage is TRBV10-3 and J usage is TRBJ2-5, with D possibly TRBD1 on 6 matching bases. V was clipped by 4 bases and J by 10 bases, with 22 bases between them. The CDR3 loop spans 15 amino acids. Germline V gives CDR1 ENHRY, CDR2 SYGVKD.

The sample holds one count of this clonotype. This chain connects TRBV27 to TRBJ1-5; 7 nucleotides align to TRBD1. The CDR3 is 16 amino acids. Germline V gene lookup returns CDR1 MNHEY and CDR2 SMNVEV (reference sequence). Trimming cost V 6 bases and J 6 bases; bases outside gene matches: 14. The CDR3 DNA reads as TGTGCCAGCAGCCCCGGGCCAGGGGCAGGGGGTCAGCCCCAGCATTTT. The encoded protein is CASSPGPGAGGQPQHF.

The chain couples TRBV27 to TRBJ2-7; D perhaps matches TRBD1 (6 bases). There are 16 residues in the CDR3. The germline CDR1 and CDR2 sequences are MNHEY and SMNVEV (reference sequence). Trimming took off 5 bases at V and 2 bases at J, with 19 bases between the two ends. CDR3 loop: CASSQAGGRLTYEQYF. DNA for the CDR3: TGTGCCAGCAGTCAGGCTGGGGGCAGACTCACCTACGAGCAGTACTTC.

The chain is built from TRBV9 and TRBJ2-1, with D perhaps given as TRBD1 or TRBD2 (6 bases each). The CDR3 length is 15 residues. The ends were cut back, 3 bases at V and 6 bases at J, with 16 bases in the middle. Germline CDR1 and CDR2: SGDLS and YYNGEE. The CDR3 DNA follows: TGTGCCAGCAGCGGGGGGGCTCTCCGAAGCAATGAGCAGTTCTTC. Protein: CASSGGALRSNEQFF.

The CDR3 coding sequence is TGTGCCAGCAGTTTCAATATATGGGCGGGCAGCTCCTACAATGAGCAGTTCTTC. Protein product: CASSFNIWAGSSYNEQFF. The chain is built from TRBV27 and TRBJ2-1, with D perhaps TRBD2 (5 bases). The germline gives CDR1 MNHEY, CDR2 SMNVEV (reference sequence). The CDR3 spans 18 residues. V lost 3 bases, J lost 0 bases, and 18 bases lay in between.

V and J are TRBV30 and TRBJ1-1; D unresolved. The CDR3 covers 15 residues. The ends were cut back, 1 base at V and 1 base at J, with 13 bases in the middle. The germline CDR1 and CDR2 sequences are GTSNPN and SVGIG (reference sequence). CDR3 protein: CAWSAPGFRNTEAFF. Here the CDR3 DNA reads TGTGCCTGGAGTGCTCCAGGCTTTAGGAACACTGAAGCTTTCTTT.

This clonotype was seen only a few times. V gene TRBV9 combines with J gene TRBJ2-5; maybe TRBD1 (6 bases). The length of the CDR3 is 14 residues. Germline V gives CDR1 SGDLS, CDR2 YYNGEE. The V gene lost 2 bases and the J gene lost 5 bases, with 13 bases spanning the gap. The CDR3 region is CASSVGHRGETQYF. CDR3 DNA sequence: TGTGCCAGCAGCGTCGGACATAGGGGGGAGACCCAGTACTTC. Combining the CDR3 with reference TRBV9 and TRBJ2-5 gives the whole variable domain DSGVTQTPKHLITATGQRVTLRCSPRSGDLSVYWYQQSLDQGLQFLIQYYNGEERAKGNILERFSAQQFPDLHSELNLSSLELGDSALYFCASSVGHRGETQYFGPGTRLLVL.

This chain connects TRBV10-3 to TRBJ2-7; D possibly matches TRBD1 or TRBD2 (5 bases each). The ends were cut back, 0 bases at V and 4 bases at J, with 10 bases in the middle. The CDR3 length is 14 residues. In germline, CDR1 is ENHRY, CDR2 SYGVKD. CDR3 in amino acids: CAISESMGEYEQYF. In DNA, the CDR3 is TGTGCCATCAGTGAGTCGATGGGGGAATACGAGCAGTACTTC.

The chain combines TRBV27 with TRBJ1-2, with D hard to call. Germline CDR1 and CDR2: MNHEY and SMNVEV (reference sequence). Trimming cost V 0 bases and J 6 bases, with 11 bases left between them. There are 14 residues in the CDR3. CDR3 nucleotide sequence: TGTGCCAGCAGTTTATCGGAGGGCTTTCATGGCTACACCTTC. This sequence encodes CASSLSEGFHGYTF.

This clonotype was seen only once. This chain uses TRBV28 with TRBJ2-5, with a possible D match to TRBD2 (6 bases). V shed 7 bases and J shed 4 bases, with 25 bases lying between them. Germline V gene data show CDR1 as MDHEN and CDR2 as SYDVKM. This CDR3 is 17 amino acids long. The CDR3 DNA follows: TGTGCCAGCACTTACGGCCGCGCAGGAGGGTGGGGAGAGACCCAGTACTTC. Translation: CASTYGRAGGWGETQYF.

This clonotype has just a few counts. In DNA, the CDR3 is TGCGCCAGCAGGACAGGGGGCTCCTACGAGCAGTACTTC. It codes for CASRTGGSYEQYF. The chain joins TRBV5-1 to TRBJ2-7; 9 bases are a match to TRBD1. The germline gives CDR1 SGHRS, CDR2 YFSETQ. V shed 5 bases, J shed 0 bases, and the junction held 0 bases outside the gene matches. CDR3 length: 13 residues.